The 7 T cell receptor beta chains in this list originate from one sample, sequenced in a study of beta chain features in type 1 diabetes. Every bit of the isolated RNA underwent reverse transcription, so sequencing read expressed TCRB transcripts. The data were produced by immunoSEQ multiplex PCR, yet TCRdb's version contains in-frame clones alone and is incomplete. The repertoire has 600,000 to 700,000 clones, 10% to 15% of them found once; the top ten carry approximately 0.021%. General study results and limits: All four CD4+ subsets from Type 1 diabetes patients carried moderately but significantly shorter TCRB CDR3s.

No antigens are known for them. Sequenced sample: naive CD4+ T cells from blood. The receptors shown here come from a man between 18 and 29 years old with type 1 diabetes.

This clone was counted only a few times. The chain couples TRBV19 to TRBJ2-4; maybe TRBD2 (5 bases). The CDR3 runs to 16 residues. Looked up from germline, CDR1 is LNHDA and CDR2 is SQIVND (reference sequence). Trimming stripped 4 bases from V and 5 bases from J, with 18 bases between. The CDR3 coding sequence is TGTGCCAGTAGTAAGGACTCCTCGAGCGGACAAAACATTCAGTACTTC. Protein sequence: CASSKDSSSGQNIQYF. The full variable domain, with the rest looked up from reference TRBV19 and TRBJ2-4, is DGGITQSPKYLFRKEGQNVTLSCEQNLNHDAMYWYRQDPGQGLRLIYYSQIVNDFQKGDIAEGYSVSREKKESFPLTVTSAQKNPTAFYLCASSKDSSSGQNIQYFGAGTRLSVL.

The chain recombines TRBV7-2 with TRBJ2-7; 7 positions match TRBD2. Germline trimming cut 5 bases from V and 2 bases from J; bases unmatched to any gene: 6. Germline V gives CDR1 SGHTA, CDR2 FQGNSA. The CDR3 sequence is 14 residues long. CDR3 region: CASSPASGAYEQYF. The CDR3 region has the DNA TGTGCCAGCAGCCCCGCGAGCGGGGCCTACGAGCAGTACTTC.

This clone was counted only a few times. The chain combines TRBV18 with TRBJ2-2, with D possibly TRBD2 on 6 matching bases. The germline gives CDR1 KGHSH, CDR2 LQKENI. CDR3 length: 14 residues. The germline V and J ends were trimmed by 5 bases and 5 bases, with 12 bases remaining between them. CDR3 loop: CASSFSGGTGELFF. The CDR3 DNA reads TGTGCCAGCTCATTCTCCGGGGGAACCGGGGAGCTGTTTTTT.

The chain recombines TRBV10-3 with TRBJ1-6; D call uncertain. V shed 4 bases and J shed 10 bases, with 11 bases lying between them. The CDR3 sequence is 13 residues long. Germline CDR1 reads ENHRY; CDR2 reads SYGVKD. The CDR3 nucleotides are TGTGCCATCAGTGGGGTCGTGGAATCACCCCTCCACTTT. This translates into CAISGVVESPLHF.

J is TRBJ1-5 and V is TRBV2; 8 bases match TRBD1. The junction had 4 bases not matched to a gene; V was cut back by 4 bases and J by 5 bases. This CDR3 has 14 residues. Per germline, CDR1 SNHLY and CDR2 FYNNEI. The CDR3 DNA follows: TGTGCCAGCAGTGGGACAGGGTTGGATCAGCCCCAGCATTTT. Protein: CASSGTGLDQPQHF.

This rearrangement joins TRBV29-1 to TRBJ2-2, with 9 bases lining up with TRBD1. Germline CDR1 and CDR2: SQVTM and ANQGSEA. The CDR3 contains 15 residues. Trimming at V came to 4 bases and at J to 4 bases, leaving 7 bases not matched to a gene. The DNA of the CDR3 is TGCAGCGTTGGAGGGGGGACAGGGACCACCGGGGAGCTGTTTTTT. This encodes CSVGGGTGTTGELFF.

The chain recombines TRBV5-1 with TRBJ1-6, with D perhaps matching TRBD1 (5 bases). Germline V CDR1 and CDR2: SGHRS, YFSETQ. This CDR3 contains 15 residues. V was shortened by 0 bases and J by 7 bases, with 11 bases between the two germline ends. The CDR3 spells CASSLEGRGNSPLHF. The CDR3 bases are TGCGCCAGCAGCTTGGAAGGCCGGGGGAATTCACCCCTCCACTTT. The entire variable domain, with the rest obtained from reference TRBV5-1 and TRBJ1-6, is as follows: KAGVTQTPRYLIKTRGQQVTLSCSPISGHRSVSWYQQTPGQGLQFLFEYFSETQRNKGNFPGRFSGRQFSNSRSEMNVSTLELGDSALYLCASSLEGRGNSPLHFGNGTRLTVT.